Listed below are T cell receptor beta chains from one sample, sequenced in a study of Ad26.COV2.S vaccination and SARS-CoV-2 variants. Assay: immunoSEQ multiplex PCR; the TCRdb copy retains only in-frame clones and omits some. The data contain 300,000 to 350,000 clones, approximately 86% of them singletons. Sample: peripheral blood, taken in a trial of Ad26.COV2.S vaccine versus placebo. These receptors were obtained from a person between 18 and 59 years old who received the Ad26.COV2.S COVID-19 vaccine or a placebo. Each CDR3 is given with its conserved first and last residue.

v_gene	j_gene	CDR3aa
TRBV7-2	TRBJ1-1	CASSFDRLNTEAFF
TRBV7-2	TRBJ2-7	CASSLGGASEQYF
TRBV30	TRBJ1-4	CAWSVGTRSEKLFF
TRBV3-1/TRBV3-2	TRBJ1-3	CASSRTAGPHSGNTIYF
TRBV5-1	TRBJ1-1	CASSLRSNTEAFF
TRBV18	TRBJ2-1	CASSPMGLAGGIQQFF
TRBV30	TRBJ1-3	CAWSVLGPLNRGRLGNTIYF
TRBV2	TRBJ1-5	CASRVGLDSNQPQHF
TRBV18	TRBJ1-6	CASSPRGAEFLISPLHF
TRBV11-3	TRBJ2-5	CASSLGLAGQETQYF
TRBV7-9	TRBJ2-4	CASSLVDRGNHIAKNIQYF
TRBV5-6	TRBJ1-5	CASSLDRNQPQHF
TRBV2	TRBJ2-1	CASSRAGSSYNEQFF
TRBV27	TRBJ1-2	CASSIRQGEKDGYTF
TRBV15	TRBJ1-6	CATSIGRVRAYSPLHF
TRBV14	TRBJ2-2	CASSPELEGFLFF
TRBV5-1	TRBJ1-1	CASSSATVNTEAFF
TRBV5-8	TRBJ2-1	CASRLLPGGPGFF
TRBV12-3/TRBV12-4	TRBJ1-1	CASTKVRGTEAFF
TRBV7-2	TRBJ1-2	CASSSRGGQGAHGYTF
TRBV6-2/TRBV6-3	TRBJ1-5	CASSDQGPPQHF
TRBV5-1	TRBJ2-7	CASSLGRGGPYEQYF
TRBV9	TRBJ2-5	CASSVGGSRETQYF
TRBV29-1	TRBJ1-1	CSVEGAKNTEAFF
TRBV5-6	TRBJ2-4	CASSFPGSKNIQYF
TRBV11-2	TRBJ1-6	CASSLVGAGNSPLHF
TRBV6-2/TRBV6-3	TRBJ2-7	CASSYPPKRGGLYEQYF
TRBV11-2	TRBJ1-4	CASSFGQGGGNEKLFF
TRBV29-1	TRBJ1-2	CSVAVVRSQAEGYTF
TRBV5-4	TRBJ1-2	CASSLAGGDGYTF
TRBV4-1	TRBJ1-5	CASSHPGPLKPQHF
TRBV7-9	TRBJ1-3	CASRSSGSSGNTIYF
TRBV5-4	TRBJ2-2	CASSFGSGQRELFF
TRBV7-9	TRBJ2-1	CASSLGTKPSYNEQFF
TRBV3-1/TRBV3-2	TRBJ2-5	CASSRREGAETQYF
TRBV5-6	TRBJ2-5	CASSLAGIETQYF
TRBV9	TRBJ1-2	CASSHSDSPKSYTF
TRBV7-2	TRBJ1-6	CASSPYETNSPLHF
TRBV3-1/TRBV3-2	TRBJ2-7	CASSQGWGRPEQYF
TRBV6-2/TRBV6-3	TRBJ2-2	CASSFLRINTGELFF
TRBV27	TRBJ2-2	CASRADTRTGELFF
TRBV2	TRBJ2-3	CASSRDRNTDTQYF
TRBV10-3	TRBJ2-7	CAISGDLSGAYEQYF
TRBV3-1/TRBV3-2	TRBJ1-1	CASSLRQGNTEAFF
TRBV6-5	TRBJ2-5	CASRPGGQETQYF
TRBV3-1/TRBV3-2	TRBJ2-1	CASSARDTSRNEQFF
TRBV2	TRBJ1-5	CASSDRDSKDQPQHF
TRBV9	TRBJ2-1	CASSRGSSYNEQFF
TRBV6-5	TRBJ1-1	CASRGTVNTEAFF
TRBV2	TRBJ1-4	CASKDRPSTNEKLFF
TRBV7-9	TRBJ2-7	CASSPGQGFLYEQYF
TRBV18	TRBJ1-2	CASSLTGSDYGYTF
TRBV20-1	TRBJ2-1	CSARRGEQFF
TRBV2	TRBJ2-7	CASSPGQQSSEQYF
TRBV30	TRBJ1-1	CAWRGDTEAFF
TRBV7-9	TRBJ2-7	CASSPLKTGTYEQYF
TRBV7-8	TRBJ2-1	CASRLDYTGTGVYNEQFF
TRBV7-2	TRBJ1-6	CASSSEDLLPYNSPLHF
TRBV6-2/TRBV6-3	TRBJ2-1	CASSYSTGATSGGAAYNEQFF
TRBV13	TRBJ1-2	CASSSYRDSINYGYTF